This TCR beta chain was recorded in a study of control samples from healthy donors and cancer patients. After removal of 1 base from V and 12 bases from J, the junction contained 10 bases not matched to a gene. Germline CDR1 is MDHEN and CDR2 is SYDVKM. There are 14 residues in the CDR3. Generated by immunoSEQ multiplex PCR, the TCRdb table keeps only in-frame clones and is missing some. This sample's table reports about 200,000 clones. The chain uses TRBV28 and TRBJ1-2, with TRBD1 matching over 8 bases. The clonotype comes from a woman aged 30 to 39 in good health. The sample was blood. DNA for the CDR3: TGTGCCAGCAGTTTATCGGGGACAGGAACGAGGGACACCTTC. Protein sequence: CASSLSGTGTRDTF.